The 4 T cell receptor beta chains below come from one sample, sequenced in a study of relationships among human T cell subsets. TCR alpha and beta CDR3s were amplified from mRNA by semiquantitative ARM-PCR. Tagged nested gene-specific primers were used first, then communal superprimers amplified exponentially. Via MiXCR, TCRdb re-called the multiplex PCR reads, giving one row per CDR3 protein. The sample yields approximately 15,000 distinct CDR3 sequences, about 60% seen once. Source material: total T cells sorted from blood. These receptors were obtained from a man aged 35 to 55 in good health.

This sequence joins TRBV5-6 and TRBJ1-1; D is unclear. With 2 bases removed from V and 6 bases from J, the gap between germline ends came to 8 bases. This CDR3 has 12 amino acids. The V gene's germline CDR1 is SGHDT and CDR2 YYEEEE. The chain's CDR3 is CASSFITSEAFF. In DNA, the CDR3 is TGTGCCAGCAGCTTTATCACCTCTGAAGCTTTCTTT. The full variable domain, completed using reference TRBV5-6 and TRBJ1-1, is DAGVTQSPTHLIKTRGQQVTLRCSPKSGHDTVSWYQQALGQGPQFIFQYYEEEERQRGNFPDRFSGHQFPNYSSELNVNALLLGDSALYLCASSFITSEAFFGQGTRLTVV.

Here the CDR3 reads CASTAAGTASYEQYF. Written as DNA, the CDR3 is TGTGCCAGCACCGCTGCCGGGACAGCCTCCTACGAGCAGTACTTC. This rearrangement joins TRBV11-2 to TRBJ2-7, with 7 bases fitting TRBD1. The V gene's germline CDR1 is SGHAT and CDR2 FQNNGV. The CDR3 contains 15 residues. V lost 7 bases and J lost 0; bases outside the gene matches: 9. The full variable domain, rest sourced from reference TRBV11-2 and TRBJ2-7, is EAGVAQSPRYKIIEKRQSVAFWCNPISGHATLYWYQQILGQGPKLLIQFQNNGVVDDSQLPKDRFSAERLKGVDSTLKIQPAKLEDSAVYLCASTAAGTASYEQYFGPGTRLTVT.

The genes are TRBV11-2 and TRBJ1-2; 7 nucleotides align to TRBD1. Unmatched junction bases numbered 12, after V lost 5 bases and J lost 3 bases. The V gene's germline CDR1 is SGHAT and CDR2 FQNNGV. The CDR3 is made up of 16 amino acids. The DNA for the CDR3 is TGTGCCAGCAGCCCTACCGCGGACAGGTTTGACTATGGCTACACCTTC. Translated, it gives CASSPTADRFDYGYTF. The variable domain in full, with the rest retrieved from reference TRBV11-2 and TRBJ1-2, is EAGVAQSPRYKIIEKRQSVAFWCNPISGHATLYWYQQILGQGPKLLIQFQNNGVVDDSQLPKDRFSAERLKGVDSTLKIQPAKLEDSAVYLCASSPTADRFDYGYTFGSGTRLTVV.

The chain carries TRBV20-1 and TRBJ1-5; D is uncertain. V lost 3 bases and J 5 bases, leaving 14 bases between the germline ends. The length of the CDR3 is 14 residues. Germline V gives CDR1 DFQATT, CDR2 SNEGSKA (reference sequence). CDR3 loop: CSARPLQRDQPQHF. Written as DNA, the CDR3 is TGCAGTGCTAGGCCTCTACAGAGAGATCAGCCCCAGCATTTT.